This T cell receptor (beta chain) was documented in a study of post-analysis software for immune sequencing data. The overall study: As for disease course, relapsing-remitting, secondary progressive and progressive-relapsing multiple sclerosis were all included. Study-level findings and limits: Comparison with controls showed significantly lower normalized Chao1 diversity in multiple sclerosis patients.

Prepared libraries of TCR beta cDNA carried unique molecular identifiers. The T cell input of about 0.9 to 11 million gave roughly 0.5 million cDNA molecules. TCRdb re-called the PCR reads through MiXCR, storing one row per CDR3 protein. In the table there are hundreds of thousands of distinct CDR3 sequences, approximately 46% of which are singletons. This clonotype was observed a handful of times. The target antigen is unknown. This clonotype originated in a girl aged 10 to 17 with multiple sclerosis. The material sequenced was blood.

CDR3 coding DNA: TGTGCCAGCAGTTACCCCTTAACAGATAGCTCTGGGGCCAACGTCCTGACTTTC. Encoded protein: CASSYPLTDSSGANVLTF. The chain links TRBV6-5 to TRBJ2-6; D not certain. V was shortened by 2 bases and J by 0 bases, with 14 bases between the two germline ends. The CDR3 runs to 18 residues. Per germline, CDR1 MNHEY and CDR2 SVGAGI.